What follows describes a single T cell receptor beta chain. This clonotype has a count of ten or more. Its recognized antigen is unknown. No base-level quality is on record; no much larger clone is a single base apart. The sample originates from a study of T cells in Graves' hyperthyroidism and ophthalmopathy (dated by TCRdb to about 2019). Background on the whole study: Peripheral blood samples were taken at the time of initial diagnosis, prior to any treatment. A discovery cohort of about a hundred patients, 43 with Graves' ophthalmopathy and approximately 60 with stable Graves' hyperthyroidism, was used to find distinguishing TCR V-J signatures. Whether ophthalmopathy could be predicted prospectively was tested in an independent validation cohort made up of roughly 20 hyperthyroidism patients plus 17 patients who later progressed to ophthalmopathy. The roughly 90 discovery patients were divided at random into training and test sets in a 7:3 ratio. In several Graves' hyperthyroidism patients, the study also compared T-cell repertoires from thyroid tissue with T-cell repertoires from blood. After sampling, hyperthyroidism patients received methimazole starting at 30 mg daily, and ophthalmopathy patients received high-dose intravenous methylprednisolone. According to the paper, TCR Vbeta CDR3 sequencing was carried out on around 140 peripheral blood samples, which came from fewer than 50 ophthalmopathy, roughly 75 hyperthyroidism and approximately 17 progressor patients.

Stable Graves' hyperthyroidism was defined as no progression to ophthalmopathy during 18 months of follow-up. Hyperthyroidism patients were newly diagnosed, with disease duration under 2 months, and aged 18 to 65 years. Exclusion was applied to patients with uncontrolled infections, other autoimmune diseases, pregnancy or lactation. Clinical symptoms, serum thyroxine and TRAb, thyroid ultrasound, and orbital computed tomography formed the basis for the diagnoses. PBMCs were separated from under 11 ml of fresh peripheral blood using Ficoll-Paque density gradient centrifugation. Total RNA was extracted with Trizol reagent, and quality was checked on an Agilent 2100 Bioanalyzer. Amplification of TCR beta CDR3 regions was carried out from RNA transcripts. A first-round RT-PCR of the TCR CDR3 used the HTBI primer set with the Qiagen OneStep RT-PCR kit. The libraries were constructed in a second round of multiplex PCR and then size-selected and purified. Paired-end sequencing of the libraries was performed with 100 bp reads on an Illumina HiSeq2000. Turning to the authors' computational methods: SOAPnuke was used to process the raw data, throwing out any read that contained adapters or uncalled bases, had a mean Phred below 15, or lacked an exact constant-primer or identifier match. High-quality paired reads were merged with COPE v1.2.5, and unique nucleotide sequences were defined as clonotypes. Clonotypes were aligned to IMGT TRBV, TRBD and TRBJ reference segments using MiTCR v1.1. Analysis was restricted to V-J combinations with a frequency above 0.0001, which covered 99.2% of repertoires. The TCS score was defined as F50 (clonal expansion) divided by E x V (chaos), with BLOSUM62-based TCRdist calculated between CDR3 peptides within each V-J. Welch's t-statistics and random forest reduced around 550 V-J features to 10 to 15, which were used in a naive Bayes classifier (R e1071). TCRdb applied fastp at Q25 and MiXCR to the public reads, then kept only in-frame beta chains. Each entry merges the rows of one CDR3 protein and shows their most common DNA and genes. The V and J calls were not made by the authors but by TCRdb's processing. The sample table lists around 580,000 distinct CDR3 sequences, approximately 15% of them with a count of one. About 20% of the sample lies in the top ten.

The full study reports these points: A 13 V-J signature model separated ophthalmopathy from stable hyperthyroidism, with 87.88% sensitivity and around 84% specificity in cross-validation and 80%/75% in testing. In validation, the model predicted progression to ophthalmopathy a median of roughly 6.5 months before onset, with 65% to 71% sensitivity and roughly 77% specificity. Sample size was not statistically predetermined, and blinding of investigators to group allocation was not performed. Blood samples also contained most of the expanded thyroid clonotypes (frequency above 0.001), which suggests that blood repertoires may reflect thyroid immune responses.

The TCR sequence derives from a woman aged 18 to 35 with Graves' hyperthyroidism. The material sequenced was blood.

At the DNA level, the sequence is TGTGCCAGCAGTCCATGGGGTAGCACAGATACGCAGTATTTT. This encodes CASSPWGSTDTQYF. The rearranged segments are TRBV12-3 or TRBV12-4 and TRBJ2-3, with no confidently assigned D gene. Counted from cysteine to phenylalanine, this CDR3 has 14 amino acids. The read is trimmed to its CDR3 DNA, 42 bases read in frame from base 1. V is pared back by 5 bases and J by 0 bases, with 9 bases lying between the germline termini.